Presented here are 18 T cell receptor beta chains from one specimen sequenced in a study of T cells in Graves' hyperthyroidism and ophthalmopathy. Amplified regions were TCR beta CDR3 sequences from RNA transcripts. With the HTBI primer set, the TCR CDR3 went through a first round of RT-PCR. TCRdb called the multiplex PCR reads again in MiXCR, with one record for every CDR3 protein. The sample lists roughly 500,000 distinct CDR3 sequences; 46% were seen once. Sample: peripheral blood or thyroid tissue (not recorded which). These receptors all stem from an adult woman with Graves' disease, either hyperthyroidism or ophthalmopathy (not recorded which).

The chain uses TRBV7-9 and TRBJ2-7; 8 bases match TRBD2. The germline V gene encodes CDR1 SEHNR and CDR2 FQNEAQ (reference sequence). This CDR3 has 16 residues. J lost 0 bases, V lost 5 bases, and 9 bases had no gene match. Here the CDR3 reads CASSPLRGGSSYEQYF. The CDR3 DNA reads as TGTGCCAGCAGCCCTCTCCGGGGGGGCAGCTCCTACGAGCAGTACTTC.

The CDR3 DNA is TGTGCCAGCAGCAGCGGGCGGCACAATGAGCAGTACTTC. It codes for CASSSGRHNEQYF. The chain uses TRBV7-9 and TRBJ2-7; the D gene is possibly TRBD2 (6 bases). This CDR3 has 13 amino acids. CDR1 is SEHNR, CDR2 FQNEAQ, per germline (reference sequence). V lost 5 bases and J lost 7, with 15 bases in between.

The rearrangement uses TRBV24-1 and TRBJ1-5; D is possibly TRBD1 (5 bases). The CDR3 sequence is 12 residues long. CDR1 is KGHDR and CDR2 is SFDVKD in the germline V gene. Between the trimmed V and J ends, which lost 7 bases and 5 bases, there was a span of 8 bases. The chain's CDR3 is CATRGDDQPQHF. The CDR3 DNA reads TGTGCCACCAGGGGGGACGATCAGCCCCAGCATTTT.

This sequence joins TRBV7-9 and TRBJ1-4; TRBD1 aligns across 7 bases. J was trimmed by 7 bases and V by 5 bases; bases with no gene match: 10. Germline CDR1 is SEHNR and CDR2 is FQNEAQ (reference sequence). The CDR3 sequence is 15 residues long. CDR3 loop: CASSRQGGNTEKLFF. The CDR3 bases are TGTGCCAGCAGCCGACAGGGCGGCAACACTGAAAAACTGTTTTTT.

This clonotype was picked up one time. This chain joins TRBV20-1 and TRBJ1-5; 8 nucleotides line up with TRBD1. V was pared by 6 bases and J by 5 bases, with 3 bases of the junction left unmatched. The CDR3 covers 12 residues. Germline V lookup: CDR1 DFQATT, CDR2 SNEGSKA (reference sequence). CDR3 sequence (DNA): TGCAGTGCCATGGACAGGGATCAGCCCCAGCATTTT. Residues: CSAMDRDQPQHF.

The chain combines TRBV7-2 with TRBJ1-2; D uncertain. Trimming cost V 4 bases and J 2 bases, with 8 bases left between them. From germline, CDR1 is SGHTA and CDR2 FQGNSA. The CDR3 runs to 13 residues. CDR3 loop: CASSSALNYGYTF. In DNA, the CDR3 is TGTGCCAGCAGCTCGGCCCTAAACTATGGCTACACCTTC.

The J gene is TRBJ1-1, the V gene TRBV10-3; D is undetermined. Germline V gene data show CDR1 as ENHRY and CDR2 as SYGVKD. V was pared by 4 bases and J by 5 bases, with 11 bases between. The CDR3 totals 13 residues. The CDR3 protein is CAISVGRETEAFF. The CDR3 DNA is TGTGCCATCAGTGTGGGGAGGGAAACTGAAGCTTTCTTT.

The CDR3 reads CASRQGLAPTRANVLTF. The CDR3 DNA reads as TGTGCCAGCAGACAAGGACTAGCTCCCACTCGGGCCAACGTCCTGACTTTC. This rearrangement joins TRBV7-6 to TRBJ2-6; the match to TRBD2 covers 8 bases. V shed 6 bases, J shed 5 bases, and the junction held 12 bases outside the gene matches. This CDR3 is built from 17 residues. Germline values: CDR1 SGHVS, CDR2 FNYEAQ.

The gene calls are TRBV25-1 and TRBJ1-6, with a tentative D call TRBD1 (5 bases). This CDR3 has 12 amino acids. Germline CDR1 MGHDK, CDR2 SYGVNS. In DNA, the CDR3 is TGTGCTAGGCGGACATCGAATTCACCCCTCCACTTT. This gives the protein CARRTSNSPLHF.

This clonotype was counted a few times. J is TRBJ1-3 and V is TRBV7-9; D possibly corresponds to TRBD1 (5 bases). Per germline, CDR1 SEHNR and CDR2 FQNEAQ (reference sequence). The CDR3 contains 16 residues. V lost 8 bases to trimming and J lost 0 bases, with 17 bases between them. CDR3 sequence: CASSFAGMNSGNTIYF. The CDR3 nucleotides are TGTGCCAGCTCATTCGCAGGGATGAACTCTGGAAACACCATATATTTT.

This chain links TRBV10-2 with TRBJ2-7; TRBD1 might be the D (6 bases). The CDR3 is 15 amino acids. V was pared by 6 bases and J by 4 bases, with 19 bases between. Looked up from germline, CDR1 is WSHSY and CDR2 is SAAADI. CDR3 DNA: TGCGCCAGCAGCTTCACCGGGACAAATAAGTACGAGCAGTACTTC. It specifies CASSFTGTNKYEQYF.

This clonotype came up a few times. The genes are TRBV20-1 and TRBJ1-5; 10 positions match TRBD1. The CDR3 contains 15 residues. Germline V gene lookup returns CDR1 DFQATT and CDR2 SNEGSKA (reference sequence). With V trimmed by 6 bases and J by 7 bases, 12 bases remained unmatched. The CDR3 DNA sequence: TGCAGTGCCAAATCCGGGACAGGGGTTATCCAGCCCCAGCATTTT. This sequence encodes CSAKSGTGVIQPQHF.

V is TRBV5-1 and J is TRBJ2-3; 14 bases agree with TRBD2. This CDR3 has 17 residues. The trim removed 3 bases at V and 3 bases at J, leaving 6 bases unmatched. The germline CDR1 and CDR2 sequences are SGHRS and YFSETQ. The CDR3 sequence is CASSSGTSGRPTDTQYF. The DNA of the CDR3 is TGCGCCAGCAGCTCCGGGACTAGCGGGAGACCAACAGATACGCAGTATTTT.

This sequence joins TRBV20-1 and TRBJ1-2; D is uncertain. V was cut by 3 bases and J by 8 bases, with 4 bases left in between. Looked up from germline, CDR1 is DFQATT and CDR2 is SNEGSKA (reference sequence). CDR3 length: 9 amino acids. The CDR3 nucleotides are TGCAGTGCTAGTGGGGGCTACACCTTC. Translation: CSASGGYTF.

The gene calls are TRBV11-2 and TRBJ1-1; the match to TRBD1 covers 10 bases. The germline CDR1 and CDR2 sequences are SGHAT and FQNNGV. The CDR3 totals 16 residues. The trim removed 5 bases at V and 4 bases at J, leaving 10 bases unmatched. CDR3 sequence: CASSPLRRTGGTEAFF. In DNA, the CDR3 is TGTGCCAGCAGCCCACTACGTAGGACAGGGGGCACTGAAGCTTTCTTT.

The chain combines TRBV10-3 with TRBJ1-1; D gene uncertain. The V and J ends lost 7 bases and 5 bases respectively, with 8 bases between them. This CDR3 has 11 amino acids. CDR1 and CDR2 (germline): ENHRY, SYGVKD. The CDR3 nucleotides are TGTGCCATCAAGGACTCGACTGAAGCTTTCTTT. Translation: CAIKDSTEAFF.

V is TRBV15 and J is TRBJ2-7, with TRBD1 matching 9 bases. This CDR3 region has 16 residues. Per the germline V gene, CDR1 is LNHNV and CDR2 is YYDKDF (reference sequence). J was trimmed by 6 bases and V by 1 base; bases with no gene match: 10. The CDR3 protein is CATSRGSGTGSSEQYF. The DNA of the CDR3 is TGTGCCACCAGCAGAGGATCCGGGACAGGGTCTAGCGAGCAGTACTTC.

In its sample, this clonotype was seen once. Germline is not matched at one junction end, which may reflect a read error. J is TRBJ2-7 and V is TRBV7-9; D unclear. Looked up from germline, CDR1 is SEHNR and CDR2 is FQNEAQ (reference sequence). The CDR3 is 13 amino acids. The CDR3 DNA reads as TGTGCCAGCAGCTTGACGGAGCGTGGCGAGCGGTACTTC. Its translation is CASSLTERGERYF.